The entry below describes one TCR beta chain. At one end the junction does not follow the germline gene, possibly because of a read error. Repertoires were generated with immunoSEQ multiplex PCR, while TCRdb's copy carries only in-frame clones and drops some. Of roughly 150,000 clones in the sample, more than 85% were seen once. These data come from a study of control samples from healthy donors and cancer patients. The sequence was obtained from a woman in her thirties in good health. Sequencing used blood.

Here the CDR3 reads CASSLHRGTEAFF. In DNA, the CDR3 is TGTGCTAGCAGCCTCCATAGGGGGACTGAAGCTTTCTTT. The rearrangement uses TRBV7-7 and TRBJ1-1, with D maybe TRBD1 (6 bases). Per germline, CDR1 SSHAT and CDR2 FNYEAQ (reference sequence). The CDR3 loop spans 13 amino acids.